The TCR beta chain under discussion was sequenced for a study of blood T cell repertoires in COVID-19 (dated by TCRdb to the early 2020s). Context from the whole study: Samples from collaborators originated in the United States, Italy and Spain and spanned both the acute and convalescent phases of COVID-19. The prospective study material was composed of cDNA or gDNA derived from T cells, B-cell-depleted T cells, or PBMCs. Subjects who had been exposed to COVID-19, were actively infected with it, or had recovered from it provided the deeply sampled blood TCRbeta repertoires that made up the dataset. A freely available public database, intended as a resource for researchers studying the immune response to SARS-CoV-2, is where the repertoires were released. The samples were drawn from the first 160 participants of the ongoing ImmuneRACE study and from 1,254 subjects provided by 6 global collaborators. The sample metadata nearly always contained a de-identified subject ID, COVID-19 status, age in years and sex. HLA class I and class II types, where available, came from metadata supplied by the sample provider rather than from assay-based typing.

In the prospective study, participants were 18 to 89 years old, resided in about two dozen geographic areas of the United States, and were enrolled through a virtual design. To assign participants to cohorts, the prospective study relied on clinical history that participants themselves reported in a screening survey and a study questionnaire. Recovered participants in ImmuneRACE Cohort 3 were defined by two consecutive negative NP/OP PCR tests, clearance by a healthcare professional, or resolution of symptoms. Each participant in the prospective study had whole blood, serum and a nasopharyngeal or oropharyngeal swab collected by mobile phlebotomists. Over a roughly 2-month period, participants in the prospective study had the option of providing additional blood draws and questionnaires. Before DNA extraction, blood samples from the prospective study were shipped at room temperature or frozen.

TCRbeta CDR3 regions were amplified from genomic DNA by means of the immunoSEQ Assay, a bias-controlled multiplex PCR. Regarding the original processing steps: The number of nucleated cells in each sample was estimated from the amplification of reference gene primers within the assay. To quantify the absolute abundance of each unique TCRbeta CDR3 rearrangement, sequence reads were collapsed and filtered. For each sample, productive Simpson clonality was calculated by taking the square root of Simpson's diversity index across productive rearrangements. The clones in this table, taken by TCRdb from immuneACCESS, are in-frame only. Not every clone is retained; where verified, under half of the shortfall comes from an unresolved V gene, and the cause of the rest is unknown. Clonal size and the V and J genes are those of that table, whereas D and trimming came from the DNA. The sample table contains roughly 330,000 clones; only one count was recorded for about 89% of them. The ten most abundant clones make up roughly 5.3% of the sample.

General findings and caveats noted by the study authors: Clinical and demographic metadata were provided uncurated, with the amount varying by source and participant.

With regard to this clone: Its cognate antigen has yet to be identified. No base quality information exists; no much larger clone differs at one position.

V is trimmed back by 0 bases and J by 1 base, and the junction contains 4 bases that no gene match accounts for. CDR1 and CDR2 (SGHDN, FVKESK) derive from the germline V gene. The CDR3 holds 16 amino acids from the cysteine to the phenylalanine. CDR3 DNA only is kept here, 48 bases in frame from base 1. The sequenced sample consisted of PBMCs or T cells enriched from blood (not recorded which). The clonotype was recovered from a woman in her twenties or thirties who had recovered from COVID-19. The chain uses TRBV14 and TRBJ2-3; 7 of the junction bases match TRBD2. The sequence in DNA is TGTGCCAGCAGCCAAGACATAGCGGGTGGCACAGATACGCAGTATTTT. It translates as CASSQDIAGGTDTQYF.